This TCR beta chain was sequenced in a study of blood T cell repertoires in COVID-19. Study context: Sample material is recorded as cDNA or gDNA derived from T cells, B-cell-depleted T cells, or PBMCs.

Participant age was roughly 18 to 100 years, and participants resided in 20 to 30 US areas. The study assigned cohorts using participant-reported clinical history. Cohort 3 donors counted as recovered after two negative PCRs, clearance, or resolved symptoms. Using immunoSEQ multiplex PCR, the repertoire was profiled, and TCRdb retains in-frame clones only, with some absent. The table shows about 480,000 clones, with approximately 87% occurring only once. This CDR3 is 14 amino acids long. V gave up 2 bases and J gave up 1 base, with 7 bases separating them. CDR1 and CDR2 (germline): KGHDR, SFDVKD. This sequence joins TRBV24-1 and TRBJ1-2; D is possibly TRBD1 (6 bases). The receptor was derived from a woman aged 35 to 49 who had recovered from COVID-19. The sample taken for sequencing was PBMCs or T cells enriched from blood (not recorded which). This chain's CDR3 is CATSDWDINYGYTF. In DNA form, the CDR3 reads TGTGCCACCAGTGATTGGGACATTAACTATGGCTACACCTTC.